The source of this TCR beta chain is a study of siplizumab effects on memory and regulatory T cells. TCRdb keeps only in-frame clones here, not all; method: immunoSEQ multiplex PCR. The data show some 110,000 clones, with 93% seen just once and roughly 0.64% held by the top ten. CDR1 and CDR2 (germline): LNHNV, YYDKDF (reference sequence). V lost 0 bases and J lost 0, with 10 bases in between. The CDR3 runs 16 residues. The source material was Tregs sorted from blood. This chain links TRBV15 with TRBJ2-3, with D tentatively TRBD2 (6 bases). The TCR sequence derives from a human donor in good health. This chain's CDR3 is CATSREIAGSTDTQYF. In DNA form, the CDR3 reads TGTGCCACCAGCAGAGAGATTGCGGGGAGCACAGATACGCAGTATTTT.